One and the same sample provided the 17 T cell receptor beta chains below, sequenced in a study of cytomegalovirus exposure and HLA in healthy donors. The PCR made use of 60 Vbeta and 13 Jbeta primers. The table came from immunoSEQ multiplex PCR; TCRdb's copy has only in-frame clones and leaves some out. This sample has 100,000 to 150,000 clones, with about 73% found just once. Sequenced material: PBMCs. The receptors here all came from a woman between 45 and 60 years old in good health and CMV-seropositive.

The rearrangement links TRBV19 to TRBJ1-5; possible D gene TRBD1, 6 bases. V was pared by 3 bases and J by 3 bases, with 15 bases between. CDR3 length equals 16 residues. CDR1 and CDR2 (germline): LNHDA, SQIVND (reference sequence). The CDR3 loop reads CASSIGGQYFNQPQHF. The CDR3 region has the DNA TGTGCCAGTAGTATCGGAGGACAGTACTTCAATCAGCCCCAGCATTTT.

The J gene is TRBJ2-7, the V gene TRBV11-2; D not certain. Germline V gene lookup returns CDR1 SGHAT and CDR2 FQNNGV. This CDR3 is built from 13 residues. V lost 1 base, J lost 2 bases, and 6 bases lay in between. The CDR3 here is CASSLGGPYEQYF. The CDR3 DNA sequence: TGTGCCAGCAGCTTAGGCGGCCCCTACGAGCAGTACTTC.

The chain carries TRBV7-3 and TRBJ2-1; 8 bases match TRBD1. J lost 6 bases, V lost 0 bases, and 7 bases had no gene match. The length of the CDR3 is 16 residues. CDR1 is SGHTA, CDR2 FQGTGA, per germline. This CDR3 is CASSLTGQVRGNEQFF. CDR3 coding DNA: TGTGCCAGCAGCTTAACGGGACAGGTTCGGGGCAATGAGCAGTTCTTC.

V and J are TRBV5-4 and TRBJ2-2; 9 positions agree with TRBD2. V shed 1 base, J shed 4 bases, and the junction held 5 bases outside the gene matches. The CDR3 covers 16 residues. CDR1 is SGHNT, CDR2 YYREEE, per germline (reference sequence). In DNA form, the CDR3 reads TGTGCCAGCAGCTTGTCGGCGGGGGGGCTCACCGGGGAGCTGTTTTTT. It translates to CASSLSAGGLTGELFF.

The chain uses TRBV28 and TRBJ2-3; possible D gene TRBD2, 5 bases. The V and J ends lost 2 bases and 2 bases respectively, with 11 bases between them. The CDR3 length is 15 residues. The germline V gene has CDR1 MDHEN and CDR2 SYDVKM. The CDR3 DNA is TGTGCCAGCAGTTTAGCGGGCCTCTCCACAGATACGCAGTATTTT. It codes for CASSLAGLSTDTQYF.

J is TRBJ1-2 and V is TRBV5-4, with D tentatively TRBD1 (5 bases). Germline CDR1 reads SGHNT; CDR2 reads YYREEE (reference sequence). The CDR3 is 15 residues long. The ends were cut back, 3 bases at V and 4 bases at J, with 16 bases in the middle. CDR3 nucleotides: TGTGCCAGCAGCTCGGGGAGGGGATCAGCCTATGGCTACACCTTC. It specifies CASSSGRGSAYGYTF. The variable domain in full, completed from reference TRBV5-4 and TRBJ1-2, reads ETGVTQSPTHLIKTRGQQVTLRCSSQSGHNTVSWYQQALGQGPQFIFQYYREEENGRGNFPPRFSGLQFPNYSSELNVNALELDDSALYLCASSSGRGSAYGYTFGSGTRLTVV.

The V and J genes are TRBV29-1 and TRBJ2-7; 8 positions agree with TRBD1. The CDR3 is 16 residues long. Trimming took 4 bases from V and 3 from J; bases not matched to a gene: 14. From germline, CDR1 is SQVTM and CDR2 ANQGSEA. The CDR3 DNA reads TGCAGCGTTGGGACAGGGCTTTCGGGTGACGGCTACGAGCAGTACTTC. Translating gives CSVGTGLSGDGYEQYF.

The chain links TRBV7-8 to TRBJ1-2; no clear D gene. Trimming removed 2 bases from V and 4 bases from J, with 8 bases in between. The CDR3 sequence is 13 residues long. Germline CDR1 reads SGHVS; CDR2 reads FQNEAQ. CDR3 sequence (DNA): TGTGCCAGCAGCTTAACGGGAGGCTATGGCTACACCTTC. Translated: CASSLTGGYGYTF.

The CDR3 DNA follows: TGTGCCAGCAGTGATGGGGGGGCCAGGTATGAGCAGTTCTTC. Its translation is CASSDGGARYEQFF. The V gene is TRBV6-1, the J gene TRBJ2-1; D perhaps matches TRBD2 (7 bases). Germline assignment: CDR1 MNHNS and CDR2 SASEGT. The CDR3 is made up of 14 amino acids. V lost 3 bases and J 8 bases, leaving 14 bases between the germline ends.

The rearrangement joins TRBV7-2 to TRBJ2-3, with 7 nucleotides matching TRBD1. The germline V gene encodes CDR1 SGHTA and CDR2 FQGNSA. V was pared by 2 bases and J by 13 bases, with 3 bases of the junction left unmatched. The CDR3 contains 11 residues. In DNA form, the CDR3 reads TGTGCCAGCAGCTTACAGGGGGTGGAGTATTTT. As protein: CASSLQGVEYF.

The rearrangement joins TRBV27 to TRBJ2-2; D gene unclear. CDR3 size: 12 residues. V shed 6 bases and J shed 3 bases, with 5 bases lying between them. Germline loops: CDR1 MNHEY, CDR2 SMNVEV (reference sequence). CDR3: CASRFYTGELFF. CDR3 in DNA: TGTGCCAGCAGATTCTACACCGGGGAGCTGTTTTTT.

The J gene is TRBJ2-7, the V gene TRBV6-1; 8 nucleotides agree with TRBD1. The CDR3 sequence is 15 residues long. CDR1 and CDR2 from the germline V gene are MNHNS and SASEGT. The junction had 6 bases not matched to a gene; V was cut back by 2 bases and J by 3 bases. In DNA, the CDR3 is TGTGCCAGCAGTGAAAGGGGACAGGCCCACTACGAGCAGTACTTC. Its protein product is CASSERGQAHYEQYF.

The chain links TRBV18 to TRBJ2-7, with a tentative D call TRBD2 (6 bases). CDR1 and CDR2 (germline): KGHSH, LQKENI. V was clipped by 1 base and J by 5 bases, with 12 bases between them. The CDR3 is 14 residues long. The CDR3 sequence: CASSPRRELDEQYF. The DNA of the CDR3 is TGTGCCAGCTCACCACGGAGGGAGTTGGACGAGCAGTACTTC.

The genes are TRBV7-7 and TRBJ2-5, with D possibly matching TRBD1 (6 bases). Deletions cut 5 bases from V and 0 bases from J, with 10 bases between. CDR3 length equals 14 residues. The germline V gene has CDR1 SSHAT and CDR2 FNYEAQ (reference sequence). The CDR3 here is CASSLGQHQETQYF. CDR3 DNA: TGTGCCAGCAGCCTCGGACAGCACCAAGAGACCCAGTACTTC.

Only a few counts were recorded for this clone. A read error may account for a junction end that differs from germline. The chain carries TRBV7-9 and TRBJ2-1; 10 bases are shared with TRBD2. This CDR3 is 16 amino acids long. CDR1 is SEHNR, CDR2 FQNEAQ, per germline (reference sequence). The CDR3 protein is CSSSSDSSGGYNEQFF. The CDR3 nucleotides are TGTTCCAGCAGCTCCGATAGTAGCGGGGGGTACAATGAGCAGTTCTTC. Based on the CDR3 plus reference TRBV7-9 and TRBJ2-1, the full variable domain is DTGVSQNPRHKITKRGQNVTFRCDPISEHNRLYWYRQTLGQGPEFLTYFQNEAQLEKSRLLSDRFSAERPKGSFSTLEIQRTEQGDSAMYLCSSSSDSSGGYNEQFFGPGTRLTVL.

The chain recombines TRBV6-6 with TRBJ1-1, with TRBD1 matching over 7 bases. V shed 5 bases and J 0 bases; nucleotides not matched to a gene: 3. The CDR3 runs 14 residues. Looked up from germline, CDR1 is MNHNY and CDR2 is SVGAGI (reference sequence). For the CDR3, the DNA is TGTGCCAGCAGTGGGACAGAGATGAACACTGAAGCTTTCTTT. Protein: CASSGTEMNTEAFF.

V gene TRBV20-1 combines with J gene TRBJ1-1; D unclear. Germline CDR1 and CDR2: DFQATT and SNEGSKA (reference sequence). The CDR3 runs to 10 residues. V dropped 5 bases and J dropped 7 bases, with 8 bases sitting between them. The CDR3, as DNA: TGCAGTGCTGTTCAGTGTGAAGCTTTCTTT. Encoded protein: CSAVQCEAFF.